This T cell receptor beta chain was sequenced during a study of CD8 T cells in Susac syndrome. This clonotype has a single count. Reverse transcription of roughly 0.5 to 1 ug RNA was carried out with random hexamers. A single record per CDR3 protein comes from TCRdb applying MiXCR to the immunoSEQ multiplex PCR reads. The sample consists of about 300,000 distinct CDR3 sequences, roughly 90% of them appearing once. The ends lost 3 bases at V and 7 bases at J; junction bases unmatched: 9. The CDR3 has 15 residues. The germline V gene encodes CDR1 MDHEN and CDR2 SYDVKM. Sequenced input: CD8+ T cells from PBMCs. The origin of this receptor is a human donor with multiple sclerosis. The gene calls are TRBV28 and TRBJ1-2; 9 bases fit TRBD1. The CDR3 region is CASSLGGTGYRGYTF. The CDR3, as DNA: TGTGCCAGCAGTTTGGGAGGGACAGGGTATCGTGGCTACACCTTC.